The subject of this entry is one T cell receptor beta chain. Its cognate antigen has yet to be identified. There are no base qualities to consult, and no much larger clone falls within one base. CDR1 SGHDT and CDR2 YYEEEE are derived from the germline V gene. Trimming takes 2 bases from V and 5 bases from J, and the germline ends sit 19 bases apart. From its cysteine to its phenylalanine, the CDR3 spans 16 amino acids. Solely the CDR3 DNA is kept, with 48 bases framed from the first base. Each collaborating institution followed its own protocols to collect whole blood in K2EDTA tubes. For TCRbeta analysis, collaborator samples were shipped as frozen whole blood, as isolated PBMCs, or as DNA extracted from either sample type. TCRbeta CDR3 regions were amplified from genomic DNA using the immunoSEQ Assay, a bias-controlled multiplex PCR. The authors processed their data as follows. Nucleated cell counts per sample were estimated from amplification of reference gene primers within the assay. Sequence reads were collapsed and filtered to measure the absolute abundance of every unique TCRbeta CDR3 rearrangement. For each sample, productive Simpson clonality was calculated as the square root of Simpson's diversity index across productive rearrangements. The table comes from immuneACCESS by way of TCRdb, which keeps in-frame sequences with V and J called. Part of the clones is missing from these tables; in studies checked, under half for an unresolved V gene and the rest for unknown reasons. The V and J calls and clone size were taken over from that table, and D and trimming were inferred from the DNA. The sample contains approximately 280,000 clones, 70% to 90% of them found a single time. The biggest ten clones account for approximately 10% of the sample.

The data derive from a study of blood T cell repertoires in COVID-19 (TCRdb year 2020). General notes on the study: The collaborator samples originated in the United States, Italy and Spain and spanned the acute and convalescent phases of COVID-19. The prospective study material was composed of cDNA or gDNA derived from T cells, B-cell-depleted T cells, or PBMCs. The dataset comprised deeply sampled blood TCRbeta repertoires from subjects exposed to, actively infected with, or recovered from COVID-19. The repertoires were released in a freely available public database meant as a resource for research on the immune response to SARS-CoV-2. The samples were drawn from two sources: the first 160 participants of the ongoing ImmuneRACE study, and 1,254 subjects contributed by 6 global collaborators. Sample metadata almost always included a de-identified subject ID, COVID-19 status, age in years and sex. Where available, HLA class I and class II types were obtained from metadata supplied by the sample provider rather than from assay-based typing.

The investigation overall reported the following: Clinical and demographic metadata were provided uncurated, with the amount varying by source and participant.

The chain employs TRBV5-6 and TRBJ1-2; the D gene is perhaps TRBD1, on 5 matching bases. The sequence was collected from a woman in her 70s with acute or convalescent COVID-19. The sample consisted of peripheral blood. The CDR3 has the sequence CASSFRGAGESYGYTF. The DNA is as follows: TGTGCCAGCAGCTTTCGTGGGGCGGGGGAAAGTTATGGCTACACCTTC.